A single sample gave rise to the 8 T cell receptor beta chains below, sequenced in a study of shared clonotypes between healthy human individuals. Only in-frame clones appear in the TCRdb table, and some are missing; sequencing was by immunoSEQ multiplex PCR. Found here are fewer than 2.5 million clones, roughly 93% of them singletons; the top ten hold approximately 0.36%. Sequenced: naive CD4+ T cells from PBMCs. Subset here: CD45RA+ positively selected. These receptors were obtained from a young man in good health. Some clones in this sample may be carry-over from other donors' samples.

This clone was seen only once. The CDR3 sequence: CASSPDVVELSGGELFF. CDR3 bases: TGTGCCAGCTCACCCGACGTCGTTGAACTCTCTGGCGGGGAGCTGTTTTTT. V usage is TRBV18 and J usage is TRBJ2-2, with unresolved D. V dropped 3 bases and J dropped 7 bases, with 21 bases sitting between them. This CDR3 is built from 17 residues. Germline lookup yields CDR1 KGHSH and CDR2 LQKENI. The whole variable domain, remainder taken from reference TRBV18 and TRBJ2-2, is NAGVMQNPRHLVRRRGQEARLRCSPMKGHSHVYWYRQLPEEGLKFMVYLQKENIIDESGMPKERFSAEFPKEGPSILRIQQVVRGDSAAYFCASSPDVVELSGGELFFGEGSRLTVL.

The genes are TRBV15 and TRBJ2-2, with a possible D match to TRBD1 (5 bases). Trimming stripped 2 bases from V and 1 base from J, with 5 bases between. The CDR3 totals 14 residues. Germline V lookup: CDR1 LNHNV, CDR2 YYDKDF (reference sequence). CDR3 nucleotide sequence: TGTGCCACCAGCAGACAGGGGAACACCGGGGAGCTGTTTTTT. It encodes CATSRQGNTGELFF.

This sequence joins TRBV6-5 and TRBJ2-7; D perhaps matches TRBD1 (6 bases). Germline CDR1 and CDR2: MNHEY and SVGAGI. The CDR3 totals 13 residues. V gave up 6 bases and J gave up 3 bases, with 12 bases separating them. CDR3 bases: TGTGCCAGCAGCCCCGGGACATTCTACGAGCAGTACTTC. Translated, it gives CASSPGTFYEQYF.

The V gene is TRBV28, the J gene TRBJ1-4; 7 bases line up with TRBD1. Germline CDR1 and CDR2: MDHEN and SYDVKM. The CDR3 extends over 16 amino acids. J lost 0 bases, V lost 6 bases, and 7 bases had no gene match. CDR3 amino acids: CASRDRKAATNEKLFF. In nucleotides, the CDR3 is TGTGCCAGCAGGGACAGGAAGGCTGCAACTAATGAAAAACTGTTTTTT.

This rearrangement joins TRBV28 to TRBJ1-5; 10 bases match TRBD1. V lost 6 bases to trimming and J lost 6 bases; unmatched junction nucleotides: 8. This CDR3 has 15 amino acids. Germline lookup yields CDR1 MDHEN and CDR2 SYDVKM. Written as DNA, the CDR3 is TGTGCCAGCAGCCTTGACAGGGGGCTGGCTCAGCCCCAGCATTTT. Its translation is CASSLDRGLAQPQHF.

This clone came up a few times. This chain uses TRBV19 with TRBJ1-1; 9 bases agree with TRBD1. The CDR3 has 15 amino acids. Trimming removed 4 bases from V and 7 bases from J; junction bases left unmatched: 10. In germline, CDR1 is LNHDA, CDR2 SQIVND (reference sequence). CDR3 DNA: TGTGCCAGTAGTACCCCGGGACAGGGTTACGGTGAAGCTTTCTTT. It translates to CASSTPGQGYGEAFF.

The rearrangement joins TRBV6-5 to TRBJ2-3; 7 bases align to TRBD1. The CDR3 is made up of 16 amino acids. V gave up 4 bases and J gave up 1 base; unmatched junction bases: 8. Germline assignment: CDR1 MNHEY and CDR2 SVGAGI. As DNA, the CDR3 is TGTGCCAGCAGTTCCCAGGGGGTCCGGGGCACAGATACGCAGTATTTT. The encoded protein is CASSSQGVRGTDTQYF.

The gene calls are TRBV25-1 and TRBJ1-2, with 7 nucleotides matching TRBD1. Losses at the gene ends were 3 bases for V and 6 bases for J; bases not matched to a gene: 7. Germline V gene sequence: CDR1 MGHDK, CDR2 SYGVNS. This CDR3 contains 14 residues. CDR3 residues: CASSDPGTVHGYTF. The CDR3 DNA reads as TGTGCCAGCAGTGATCCCGGGACAGTGCATGGCTACACCTTC.